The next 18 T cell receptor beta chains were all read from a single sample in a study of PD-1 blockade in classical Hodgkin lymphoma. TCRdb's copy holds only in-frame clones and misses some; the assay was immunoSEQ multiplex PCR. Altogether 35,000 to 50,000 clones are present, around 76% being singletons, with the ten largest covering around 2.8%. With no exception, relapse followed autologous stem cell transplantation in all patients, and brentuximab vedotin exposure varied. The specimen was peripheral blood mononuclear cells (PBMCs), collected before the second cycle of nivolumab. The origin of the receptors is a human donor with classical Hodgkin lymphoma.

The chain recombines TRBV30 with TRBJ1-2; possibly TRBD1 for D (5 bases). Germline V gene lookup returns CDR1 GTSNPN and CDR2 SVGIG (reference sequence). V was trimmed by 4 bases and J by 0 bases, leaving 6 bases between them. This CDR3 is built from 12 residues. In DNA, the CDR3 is TGTGCCTGGACAGGGCCTAACTATGGCTACACCTTC. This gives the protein CAWTGPNYGYTF.

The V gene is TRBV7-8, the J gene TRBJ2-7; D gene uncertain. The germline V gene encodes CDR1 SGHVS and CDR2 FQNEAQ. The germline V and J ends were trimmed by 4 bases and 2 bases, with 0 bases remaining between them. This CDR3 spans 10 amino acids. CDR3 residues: CASSSYEQYF. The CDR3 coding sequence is TGTGCCAGCAGCTCCTACGAGCAGTACTTC.

The CDR3 coding sequence is TGTGCCAGCAAGAGGGAGGGCCCCCACAATGAGCAGTTCTTC. This codes for CASKREGPHNEQFF. The chain is built from TRBV9 and TRBJ2-1; 7 bases are shared with TRBD2. Germline V CDR1 and CDR2: SGDLS, YYNGEE. CDR3 length: 14 residues. The V segment lost 6 bases and the J segment 5 bases; nucleotides outside the gene matches: 8.

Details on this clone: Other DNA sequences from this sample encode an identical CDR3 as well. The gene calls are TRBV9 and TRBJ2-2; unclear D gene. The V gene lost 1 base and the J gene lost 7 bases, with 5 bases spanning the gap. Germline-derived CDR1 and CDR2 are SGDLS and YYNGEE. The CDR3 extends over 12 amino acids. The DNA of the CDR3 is TGTGCCAGCAGCGTACCTGGCGGGGAGCTGTTTTTT. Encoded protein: CASSVPGGELFF. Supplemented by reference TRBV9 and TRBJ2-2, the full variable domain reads DSGVTQTPKHLITATGQRVTLRCSPRSGDLSVYWYQQSLDQGLQFLIQYYNGEERAKGNILERFSAQQFPDLHSELNLSSLELGDSALYFCASSVPGGELFFGEGSRLTVL.

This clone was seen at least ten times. CDR3 DNA sequence: TGTGCCAGTAGGGCAGGGGGCCTTGGCTACACCTTC. Its translation is CASRAGGLGYTF. This sequence joins TRBV19 and TRBJ1-2; 8 bases align to TRBD1. CDR1 and CDR2 from the germline V gene are LNHDA and SQIVND (reference sequence). The CDR3 is made up of 12 amino acids. The J segment lost 7 bases and the V segment lost 6 bases, leaving 4 bases of the junction unmatched.

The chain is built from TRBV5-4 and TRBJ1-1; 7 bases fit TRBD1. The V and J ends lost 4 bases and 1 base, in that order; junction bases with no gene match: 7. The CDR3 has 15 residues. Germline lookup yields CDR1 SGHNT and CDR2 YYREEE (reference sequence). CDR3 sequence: CASSMGTAGNTEAFF. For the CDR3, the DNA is TGTGCCAGCAGCATGGGGACAGCGGGGAACACTGAAGCTTTCTTT.

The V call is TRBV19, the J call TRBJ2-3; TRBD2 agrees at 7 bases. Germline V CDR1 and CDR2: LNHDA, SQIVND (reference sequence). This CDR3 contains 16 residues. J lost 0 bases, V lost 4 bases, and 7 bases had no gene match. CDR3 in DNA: TGTGCCAGTAGTAGGGGGGGGACGGTAAGCACAGATACGCAGTATTTT. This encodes CASSRGGTVSTDTQYF.

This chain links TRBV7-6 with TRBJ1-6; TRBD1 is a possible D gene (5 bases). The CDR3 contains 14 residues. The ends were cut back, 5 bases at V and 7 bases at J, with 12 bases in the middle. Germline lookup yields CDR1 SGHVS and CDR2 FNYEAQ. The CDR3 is CASSQAGHNSPLHF. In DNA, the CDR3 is TGTGCCAGCAGCCAAGCAGGGCACAATTCACCCCTCCACTTT.

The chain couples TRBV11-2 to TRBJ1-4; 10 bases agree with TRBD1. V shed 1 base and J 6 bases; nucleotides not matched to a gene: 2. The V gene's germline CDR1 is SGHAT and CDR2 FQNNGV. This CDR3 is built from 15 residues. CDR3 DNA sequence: TGTGCCAGCAGCTTAGTTGGGACAGGGGATGAAAAACTGTTTTTT. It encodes CASSLVGTGDEKLFF. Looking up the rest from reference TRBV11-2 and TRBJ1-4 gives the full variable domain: EAGVAQSPRYKIIEKRQSVAFWCNPISGHATLYWYQQILGQGPKLLIQFQNNGVVDDSQLPKDRFSAERLKGVDSTLKIQPAKLEDSAVYLCASSLVGTGDEKLFFGSGTQLSVL.

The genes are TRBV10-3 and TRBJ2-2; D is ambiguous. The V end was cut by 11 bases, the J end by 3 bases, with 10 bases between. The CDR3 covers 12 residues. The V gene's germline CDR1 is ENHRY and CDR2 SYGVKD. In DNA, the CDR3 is TGTGCCGCCCAGGTAGACACCGGGGAGCTGTTTTTT. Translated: CAAQVDTGELFF.

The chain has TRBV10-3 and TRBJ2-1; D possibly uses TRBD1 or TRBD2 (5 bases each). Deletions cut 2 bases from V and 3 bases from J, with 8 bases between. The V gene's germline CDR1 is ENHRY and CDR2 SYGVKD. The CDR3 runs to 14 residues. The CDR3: CAISEGTDYNEQFF. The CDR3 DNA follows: TGTGCCATCAGTGAGGGGACGGACTACAATGAGCAGTTCTTC.

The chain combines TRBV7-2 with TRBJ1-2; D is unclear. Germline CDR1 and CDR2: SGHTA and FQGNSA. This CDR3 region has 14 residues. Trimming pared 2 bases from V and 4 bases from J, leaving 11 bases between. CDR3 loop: CASSLPPVRYGYTF. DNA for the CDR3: TGTGCCAGCAGCTTACCCCCCGTCCGCTATGGCTACACCTTC.

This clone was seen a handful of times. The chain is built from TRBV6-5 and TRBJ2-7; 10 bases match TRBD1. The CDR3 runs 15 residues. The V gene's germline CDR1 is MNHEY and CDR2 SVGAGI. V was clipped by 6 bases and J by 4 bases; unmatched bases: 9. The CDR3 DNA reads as TGTGCCAGCAGGCGAACAGGGGACAGGGGTTACGAGCAGTACTTC. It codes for CASRRTGDRGYEQYF.

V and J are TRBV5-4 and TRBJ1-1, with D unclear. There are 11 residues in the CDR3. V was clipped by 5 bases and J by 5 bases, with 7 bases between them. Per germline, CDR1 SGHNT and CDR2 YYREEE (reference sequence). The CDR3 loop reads CASRSETEAFF. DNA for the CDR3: TGTGCCAGCAGGTCTGAGACTGAAGCTTTCTTT. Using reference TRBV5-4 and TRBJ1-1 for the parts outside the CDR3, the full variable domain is ETGVTQSPTHLIKTRGQQVTLRCSSQSGHNTVSWYQQALGQGPQFIFQYYREEENGRGNFPPRFSGLQFPNYSSELNVNALELDDSALYLCASRSETEAFFGQGTRLTVV.

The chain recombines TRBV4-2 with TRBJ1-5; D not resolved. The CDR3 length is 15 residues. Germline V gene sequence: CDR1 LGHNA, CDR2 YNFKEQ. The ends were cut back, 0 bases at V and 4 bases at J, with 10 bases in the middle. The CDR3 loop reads CASSQDPRPNQPQHF. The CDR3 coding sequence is TGTGCCAGCAGCCAAGATCCACGGCCGAATCAGCCCCAGCATTTT.

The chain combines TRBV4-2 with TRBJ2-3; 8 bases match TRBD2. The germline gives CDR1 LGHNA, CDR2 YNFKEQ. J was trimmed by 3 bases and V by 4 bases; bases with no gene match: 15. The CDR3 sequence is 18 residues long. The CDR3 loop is CASSLDAGAGVETDTQYF. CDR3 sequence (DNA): TGTGCCAGCAGCCTGGACGCCGGAGCGGGAGTGGAGACAGATACGCAGTATTTT.

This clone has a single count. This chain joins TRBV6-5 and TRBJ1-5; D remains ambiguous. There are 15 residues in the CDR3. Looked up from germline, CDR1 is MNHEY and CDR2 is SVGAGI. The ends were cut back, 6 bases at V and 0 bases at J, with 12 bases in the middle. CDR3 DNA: TGTGCCAGCAGATATGGCAGCGATAGCAATCAGCCCCAGCATTTT. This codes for CASRYGSDSNQPQHF.

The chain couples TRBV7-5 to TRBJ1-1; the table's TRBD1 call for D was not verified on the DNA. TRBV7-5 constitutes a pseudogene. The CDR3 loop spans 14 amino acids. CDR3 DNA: TGTGCCAGAAGCTTAGCCGGAGTCAGGGCGCGAGCTTTCTTT. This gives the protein CARSLAGVRARAFF.